This T cell receptor beta chain is from a study of shared clonotypes between healthy human individuals. For the study at large: Serving as donors were two women and a few men, whose ages spanned 18 to 49. General study results and limits: Clonotype sharing among donors was thought likely to change with sequencing depth.

In the authors' workflow: As immunoSEQ supplied junction-only sequences (without quality scores), filtering differed. This table comes from immunoSEQ multiplex PCR, and its TCRdb copy is limited to in-frame clones, with some not included. The DNA gave D and trimming, while V, J and clone size come from that table. The table records 400,000 to 600,000 clones, around 75% of them present only once. This clone was found once. What it binds is not known. CDR1 is SGHNT, CDR2 YYREEE, per germline (reference sequence). The CDR3 sequence is 15 residues long. V dropped 1 base and J dropped 6 bases, with 16 bases sitting between them.

The sequence was obtained from a woman between 40 and 55 years old in good health. Some clones in this sample may be carry-over from other donors' samples. The V gene is TRBV5-4, the J gene TRBJ1-2, with a weak D call TRBD1 (5 bases). The material sequenced was PBMCs. CDR3 bases: TGTGCCAGCAGCTTGCTTCAGGAGGGACGAGATGGCTACACCTTC. This gives the protein CASSLLQEGRDGYTF.